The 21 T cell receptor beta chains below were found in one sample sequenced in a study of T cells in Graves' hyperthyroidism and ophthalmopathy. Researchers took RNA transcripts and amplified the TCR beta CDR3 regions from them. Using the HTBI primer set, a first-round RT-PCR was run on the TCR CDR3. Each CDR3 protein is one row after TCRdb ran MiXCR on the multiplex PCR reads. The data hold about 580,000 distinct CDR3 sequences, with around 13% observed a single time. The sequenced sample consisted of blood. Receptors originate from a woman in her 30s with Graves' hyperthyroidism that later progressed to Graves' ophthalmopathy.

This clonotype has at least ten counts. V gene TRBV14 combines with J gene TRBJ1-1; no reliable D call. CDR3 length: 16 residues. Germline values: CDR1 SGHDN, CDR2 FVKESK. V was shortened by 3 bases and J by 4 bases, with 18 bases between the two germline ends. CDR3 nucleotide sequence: TGTGCCAGCAGCCACCCTTTTCCGGGAGCCGGCACTGAAGCTTTCTTT. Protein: CASSHPFPGAGTEAFF.

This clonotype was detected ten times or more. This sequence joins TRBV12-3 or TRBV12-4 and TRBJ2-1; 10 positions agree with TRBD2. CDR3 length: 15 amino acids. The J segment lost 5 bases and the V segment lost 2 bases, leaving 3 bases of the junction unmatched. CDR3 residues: CASSLSSGGNNEQFF. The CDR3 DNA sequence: TGTGCCAGCAGTTTATCTAGCGGGGGTAACAATGAGCAGTTCTTC.

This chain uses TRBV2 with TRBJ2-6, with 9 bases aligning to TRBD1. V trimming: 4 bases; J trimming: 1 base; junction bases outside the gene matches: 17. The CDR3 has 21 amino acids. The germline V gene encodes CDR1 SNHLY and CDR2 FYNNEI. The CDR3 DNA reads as TGTGCCAGCAGTGTATCCGGGACAGGGATCTCAGTGACTTCTGGGGCCAACGTCCTGACTTTC. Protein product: CASSVSGTGISVTSGANVLTF.

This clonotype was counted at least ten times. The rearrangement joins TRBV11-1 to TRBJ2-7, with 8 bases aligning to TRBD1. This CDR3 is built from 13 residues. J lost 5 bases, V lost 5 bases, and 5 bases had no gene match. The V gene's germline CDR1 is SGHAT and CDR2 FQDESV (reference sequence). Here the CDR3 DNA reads TGTGCCAGCAGCCGACAGGGGTCCCACGAGCAGTACTTC. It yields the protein CASSRQGSHEQYF.

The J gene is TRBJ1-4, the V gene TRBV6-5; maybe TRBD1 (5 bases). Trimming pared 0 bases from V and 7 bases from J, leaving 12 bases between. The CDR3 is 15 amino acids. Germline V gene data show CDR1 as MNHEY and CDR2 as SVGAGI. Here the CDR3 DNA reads TGTGCCAGCAGTTACTCGGGGAGGGGCGGTGAAAAACTGTTTTTT. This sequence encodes CASSYSGRGGEKLFF.

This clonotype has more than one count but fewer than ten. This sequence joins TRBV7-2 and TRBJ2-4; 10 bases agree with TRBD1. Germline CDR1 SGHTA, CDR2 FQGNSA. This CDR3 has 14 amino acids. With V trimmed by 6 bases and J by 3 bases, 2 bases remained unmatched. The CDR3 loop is CASRTGGDKNIQYF. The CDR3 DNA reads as TGTGCCAGCAGGACAGGGGGCGACAAAAACATTCAGTACTTC.

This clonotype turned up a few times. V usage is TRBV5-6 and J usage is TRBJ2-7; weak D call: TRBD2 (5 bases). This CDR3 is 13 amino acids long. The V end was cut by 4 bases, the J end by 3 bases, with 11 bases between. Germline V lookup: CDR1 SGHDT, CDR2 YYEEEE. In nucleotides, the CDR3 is TGTGCCAGCAGCGCCCGGACTTTCTACGAGCAGTACTTC. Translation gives CASSARTFYEQYF.

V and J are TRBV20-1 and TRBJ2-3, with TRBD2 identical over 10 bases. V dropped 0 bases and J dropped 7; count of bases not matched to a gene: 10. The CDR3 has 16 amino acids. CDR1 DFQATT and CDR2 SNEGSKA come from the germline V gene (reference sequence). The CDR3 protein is CSARDMTSGRGYTQYF. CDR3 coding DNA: TGCAGTGCTAGAGATATGACTAGCGGGCGGGGTTATACGCAGTATTTT.

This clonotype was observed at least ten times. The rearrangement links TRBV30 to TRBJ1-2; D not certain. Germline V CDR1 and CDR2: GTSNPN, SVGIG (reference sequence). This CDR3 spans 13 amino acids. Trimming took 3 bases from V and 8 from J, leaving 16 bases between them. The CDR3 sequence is CAWRGMNLGGYTF. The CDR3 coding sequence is TGTGCCTGGAGAGGGATGAATCTTGGGGGCTACACCTTC.

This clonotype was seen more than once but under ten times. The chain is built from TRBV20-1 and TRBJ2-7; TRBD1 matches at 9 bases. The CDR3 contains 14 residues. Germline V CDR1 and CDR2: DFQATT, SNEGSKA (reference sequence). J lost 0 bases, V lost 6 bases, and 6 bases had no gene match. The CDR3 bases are TGCAGTGCCCCCGACAGGGGGGACTCCTACGAGCAGTACTTC. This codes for CSAPDRGDSYEQYF.

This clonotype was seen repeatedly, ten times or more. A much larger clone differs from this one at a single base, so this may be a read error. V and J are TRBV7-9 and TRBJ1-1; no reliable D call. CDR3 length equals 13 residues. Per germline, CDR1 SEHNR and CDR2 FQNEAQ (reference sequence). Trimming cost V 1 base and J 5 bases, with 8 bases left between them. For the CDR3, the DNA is TGTGCCAGCAGCTTAGACGTGGGGACTGAAGCTTTCTTT. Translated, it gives CASSLDVGTEAFF.

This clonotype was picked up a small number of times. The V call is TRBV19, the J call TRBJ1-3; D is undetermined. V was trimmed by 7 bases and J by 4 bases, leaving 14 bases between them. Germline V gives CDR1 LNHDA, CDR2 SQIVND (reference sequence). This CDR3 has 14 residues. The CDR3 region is CASTPGVPGNTIYF. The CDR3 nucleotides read TGTGCCAGTACCCCCGGGGTTCCGGGAAACACCATATATTTT.

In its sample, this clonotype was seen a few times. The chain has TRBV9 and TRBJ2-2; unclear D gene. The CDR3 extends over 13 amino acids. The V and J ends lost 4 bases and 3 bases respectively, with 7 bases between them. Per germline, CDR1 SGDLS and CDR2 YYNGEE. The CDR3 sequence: CASSIRDTGELFF. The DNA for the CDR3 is TGTGCCAGCAGCATACGGGACACCGGGGAGCTGTTTTTT.

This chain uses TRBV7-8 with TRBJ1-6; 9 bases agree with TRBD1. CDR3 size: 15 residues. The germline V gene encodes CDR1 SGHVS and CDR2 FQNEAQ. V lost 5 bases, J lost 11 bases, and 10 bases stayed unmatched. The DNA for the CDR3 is TGTGCCAGCAGCGTCGAGGGACAGGGATTTGCACCCCTCCACTTT. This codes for CASSVEGQGFAPLHF.

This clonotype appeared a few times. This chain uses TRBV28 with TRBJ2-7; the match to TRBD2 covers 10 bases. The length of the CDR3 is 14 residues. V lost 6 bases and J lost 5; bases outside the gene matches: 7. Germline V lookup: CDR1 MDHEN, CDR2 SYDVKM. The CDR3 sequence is CASSLAGVGNEQYF. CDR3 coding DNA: TGTGCCAGCAGCCTAGCGGGAGTGGGAAACGAGCAGTACTTC.

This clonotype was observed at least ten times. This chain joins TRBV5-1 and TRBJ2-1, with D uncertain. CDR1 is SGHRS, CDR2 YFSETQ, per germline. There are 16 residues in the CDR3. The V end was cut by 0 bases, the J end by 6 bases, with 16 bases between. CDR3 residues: CASSLVVSPSSNEQFF. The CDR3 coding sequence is TGCGCCAGCAGCTTGGTTGTATCCCCCTCAAGCAATGAGCAGTTCTTC.

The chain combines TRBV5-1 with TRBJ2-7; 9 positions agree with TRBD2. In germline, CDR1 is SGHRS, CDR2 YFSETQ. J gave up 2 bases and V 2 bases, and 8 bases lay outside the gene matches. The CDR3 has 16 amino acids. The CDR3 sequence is CASSLGLAGLTYEQYF. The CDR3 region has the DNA TGCGCCAGCAGCTTAGGGCTAGCGGGACTAACCTACGAGCAGTACTTC.

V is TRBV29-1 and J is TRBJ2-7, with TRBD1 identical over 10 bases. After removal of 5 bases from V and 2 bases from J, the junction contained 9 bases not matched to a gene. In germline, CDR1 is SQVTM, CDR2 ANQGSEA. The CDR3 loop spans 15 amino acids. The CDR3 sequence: CSVWGWGQGTYEQYF. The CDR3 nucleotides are TGCAGCGTTTGGGGATGGGGACAGGGGACCTACGAGCAGTACTTC.

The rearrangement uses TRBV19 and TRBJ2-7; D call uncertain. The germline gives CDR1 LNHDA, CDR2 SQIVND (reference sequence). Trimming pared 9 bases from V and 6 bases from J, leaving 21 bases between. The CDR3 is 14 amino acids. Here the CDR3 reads CARSVQDGRAEQYF. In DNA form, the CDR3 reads TGTGCCAGGAGTGTCCAGGATGGAAGGGCCGAGCAGTACTTC.

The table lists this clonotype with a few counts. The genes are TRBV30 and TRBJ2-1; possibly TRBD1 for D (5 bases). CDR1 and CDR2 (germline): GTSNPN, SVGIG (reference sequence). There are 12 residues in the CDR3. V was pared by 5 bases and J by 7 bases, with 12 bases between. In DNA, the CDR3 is TGTGCCTGGGGACGCCAGGGAAATGAGCAGTTCTTC. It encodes CAWGRQGNEQFF.

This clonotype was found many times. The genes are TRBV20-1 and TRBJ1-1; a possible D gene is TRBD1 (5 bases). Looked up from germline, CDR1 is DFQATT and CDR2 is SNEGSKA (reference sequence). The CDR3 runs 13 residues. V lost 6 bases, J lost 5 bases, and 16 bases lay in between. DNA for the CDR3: TGCAGTGCCGGTCAGGGAGCGGAGACTGAAGCTTTCTTT. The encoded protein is CSAGQGAETEAFF.